Listed below are T cell receptor beta chains from one sample, sequenced in a study of cytomegalovirus exposure and HLA in healthy donors. TCRdb's copy holds only in-frame clones and misses some; the assay was immunoSEQ multiplex PCR. The repertoire includes roughly 200,000 clones, about 81% of them detected once, and about 1.2% sits in the top ten. Input material: PBMCs. All receptors derive from a woman under 40 in good health and CMV-seronegative. Both conserved end residues are part of each CDR3. The D gene is left open where the match is weak. A row's size may be missing; if present it is once, few, many or a size class.

TRBJ2-5 | NA | NA | TRBV18 | TGTGCCAGCTCACTTTCAGGGGCAGGGGCCACAGTCCAGTACTTC | CASSLSGAGATVQYF
TRBJ2-1 | NA | NA | TRBV4-1 | TGCGCCAGCAGCCAAGGAGTTCAGGGGAATGAGCAGTTCTTC | CASSQGVQGNEQFF
TRBJ2-3 | NA | TRBD1 | TRBV2 | TGTGCCAGCAGTCCCCGGATGACAGGGGATACGCAGTATTTT | CASSPRMTGDTQYF
TRBJ1-1 | NA | NA | TRBV2 | TGTGCCAGCAGTGAGGGACAAGGCAACACTGAAGCTTTCTTT | CASSEGQGNTEAFF
TRBJ2-5 | NA | NA | TRBV5-1 | TGCGCCAGCAGCTTGGCGCAGGGGATGGGCGAGACCCAGTACTTC | CASSLAQGMGETQYF
TRBJ2-3 | NA | TRBD2 | TRBV27 | TGTGCCAGCAGCCCAGAGGGGCTAGCGGGATACACAGATACGCAGTATTTT | CASSPEGLAGYTDTQYF
TRBJ2-7 | NA | TRBD1 | TRBV4-1 | TGCGCCAGCAGCTACTGGACAGGGACCCCCTACGAGCAGTACTTC | CASSYWTGTPYEQYF
TRBJ1-5 | few | TRBD1 | TRBV6-1 | TGTGCCAGCAGTGCTAGTTCGGGACAGATCGGTTTT | CASSASSGQIGF
TRBJ1-2 | NA | NA | TRBV2 | TGTGCCAGCAGTGAAGCCCGTTCAGGCGGGCTTGGCTATGGCTACACCTTC | CASSEARSGGLGYGYTF
TRBJ1-4 | NA | TRBD1 | TRBV30 | TGTGCCTCCGAGGCAGCAGGGGGTAATGAAAAACTGTTTTTT | CASEAAGGNEKLFF
TRBJ1-4 | NA | NA | TRBV5-4 | TGTGCCAGCAGCTCCCAGGATGCTAATGAAAAACTGTTTTTT | CASSSQDANEKLFF
TRBJ2-7 | NA | NA | TRBV19 | TGTGCCAGTAGTTCAACACCTGACAGGATATTCTACGAGCAGTACTTC | CASSSTPDRIFYEQYF
TRBJ2-2 | NA | TRBD2 | TRBV6-6 | TGTGCCAGCAGTCGACTAGCGGCCCAGGGGACCGGGGAGCTGTTTTTT | CASSRLAAQGTGELFF
TRBJ1-4 | NA | NA | TRBV5-1 | TGCGCCAGCAGCTGGGGACTTGGGGCTAATGAAAAACTGTTTTTT | CASSWGLGANEKLFF
TRBJ1-1 | NA | NA | TRBV2 | TGTGCCAGCAGTCTCGGGGGGCTTAGAGCTTTCTTT | CASSLGGLRAFF
TRBJ1-1 | NA | TRBD1 | TRBV19 | TGTGCCAGTAGTCCCCCCAGGACAGGGAACACTGAAGCTTTCTTT | CASSPPRTGNTEAFF
TRBJ2-7 | NA | TRBD1 | TRBV5-1 | TGCGCCAGCAGCCCGGGACAGGGCCCCTACGAGCAGTACTTC | CASSPGQGPYEQYF
TRBJ2-1 | NA | TRBD1 | TRBV30 | TGTGCCTGGAGTATGGGACAGGGGCGATACAATGAGCAGTTCTTC | CAWSMGQGRYNEQFF
TRBJ2-7 | NA | TRBD1 | TRBV11-1 | TGTGCCAGCAGCTTACACAGGGGATCCTACGAGCAGTACTTC | CASSLHRGSYEQYF
TRBJ2-7 | NA | NA | TRBV7-2 | TGTGCCAGCAGCTCCTCAGGGAACTACGAGCAGTACTTC | CASSSSGNYEQYF
TRBJ1-6 | NA | NA | TRBV5-1 | TGCGCCAGCAGCTTGGTGGGGGGTCCGCTGGTCGATGGAAGGCATTCACCCCTCCACTTT | CASSLVGGPLVDGRHSPLHF
TRBJ1-1 | NA | NA | TRBV25-1 | TGTGCCAGCAGTGAACTTCTGAACACTGAAGCTTTCTTT | CASSELLNTEAFF
TRBJ1-4 | NA | TRBD1 | TRBV6-1 | TGTGCCAGCAGTGACGCGGACAGGCATGTGGGTGAAAAACTGTTTTTT | CASSDADRHVGEKLFF
TRBJ2-5 | NA | TRBD2 | TRBV7-9 | TGTGCCAGCAGCTTAGAAGCGGGGGGCCAAACGGGGACCCAGTACTTC | CASSLEAGGQTGTQYF
TRBJ2-5 | NA | TRBD1 | TRBV5-1 | TGCGCCAGCAGCCCCATCACAGGGGGCGGCCGAGAGACCCAGTACTTC | CASSPITGGGRETQYF
TRBJ1-1 | NA | NA | TRBV28 | TGTGCCAGCAGTTTACCACACGCGAGGTCCACTGAAGCTTTCTTT | CASSLPHARSTEAFF
TRBJ2-2 | NA | TRBD2 | TRBV5-5 | TGTGCCAGCAGCCCCCTTGCGGGGGACGGAGGCACCGGGGAGCTGTTTTTT | CASSPLAGDGGTGELFF
TRBJ2-5 | few | NA | TRBV10-1 | TGCGCCAGCAGTGAAGGGGGCGGGGGGGAGACCCAGTACTTC | CASSEGGGGETQYF
TRBJ2-1 | NA | NA | TRBV27 | TGTGCCAGCAGTCCGCCCGGGTGGGGCGGGATTGGCAATGAGCAGTTCTTC | CASSPPGWGGIGNEQFF
TRBJ1-4 | NA | TRBD1 | TRBV6-4 | TGTGCCAGCAGTCTACAGGGGGGAAGTAATGAAAAACTGTTTTTT | CASSLQGGSNEKLFF
TRBJ2-7 | NA | TRBD1 | TRBV4-1 | TGCGCCAGCAGCCCGGACAGGGAGTACGAGCAGTACTTC | CASSPDREYEQYF
TRBJ2-1 | NA | NA | TRBV6-1 | TGTGCCAGCAATCGACTAGGATCTAATGAGCAGTTCTTC | CASNRLGSNEQFF
TRBJ2-1 | NA | NA | TRBV5-1 | TGCGCCAGCAGCAATGGACAGACCTACAATGAGCAGTTCTTC | CASSNGQTYNEQFF
TRBJ2-7 | NA | TRBD1 | TRBV5-1 | TGCGCCAGCAGCTCAACAGGGGGTCACTACGAGCAGTACTTC | CASSSTGGHYEQYF
TRBJ2-2 | few | NA | TRBV9 | TGTGCCAGCAGCGTCAAAGGGGTCACCGGGGAGCTGTTTTTT | CASSVKGVTGELFF
TRBJ2-1 | NA | NA | TRBV4-1 | TGCGCCAGCAGCCAAGGTCAAGCGAGCTCCTACAATGAGCAGTTCTTC | CASSQGQASSYNEQFF
TRBJ2-2 | few | NA | TRBV5-4 | TGTGCCAGCAGCTCGAACCCTGGACGGGAGCTGTTTTTT | CASSSNPGRELFF
TRBJ2-7 | NA | NA | TRBV28 | TGTGCCAGCAGTCCCCAGGGAAAGGGATCCTACGAGCAGTACTTC | CASSPQGKGSYEQYF
TRBJ1-2 | NA | NA | TRBV6-1 | TGTGCCAGCAGTGAGAGTCTTCTGACAGCAACCTATGGCTACACCTTC | CASSESLLTATYGYTF
TRBJ2-1 | NA | TRBD1 | TRBV27 | TGTGCCAGCAGTCCCCGACAGGGGGGGTACAATGAGCAGTTCTTC | CASSPRQGGYNEQFF
TRBJ2-7 | NA | NA | TRBV4-2 | TGTGCCAGCAGCCAAGTGACAGAGGCCTACGAGCAGTACTTC | CASSQVTEAYEQYF
TRBJ1-4 | NA | NA | TRBV5-4 | TGTGCCAGCAGCCCCGCGCTTAATGAAAAACTGTTTTTT | CASSPALNEKLFF
TRBJ2-1 | NA | NA | TRBV5-6 | TGTGCCAGCAGCTTGGCGGCTAGCCCGGACAATGAGCAGTTCTTC | CASSLAASPDNEQFF
TRBJ1-5 | NA | NA | TRBV4-1 | TGCGCCAGCAGCCAAATACCCACGTACAGGGAATCGCGTCAGCCCCAGCATTTT | CASSQIPTYRESRQPQHF
TRBJ2-3 | NA | NA | TRBV5-1 | TGCGCCAGCAGCTTGGTAGAGACAGATACGCAGTATTTT | CASSLVETDTQYF
TRBJ1-4 | NA | NA | TRBV30 | TGTGCCTGGAGTTTCCCCCGCGGGGGCGCCTTTGAAAAACTGTTTTTT | CAWSFPRGGAFEKLFF
TRBJ1-6 | few | TRBD1 | TRBV5-5 | TGTGCCAGCTGCTTCGACAGGGGAGGAGGTTCACCCCTCCACTTT | CASCFDRGGGSPLHF
TRBJ2-7 | NA | NA | TRBV6-1 | TGTGCCAGCAGTGAAGATCACAGCCTCCACTCCTACGAGCAGTACTTC | CASSEDHSLHSYEQYF
TRBJ2-2 | NA | TRBD2 | TRBV5-1 | TGCGCCAGCAGCCTTCCAAGGACTAGAAACCGATTCGCCGGGGAGCTGTTTTTT | CASSLPRTRNRFAGELFF
TRBJ2-3 | NA | NA | TRBV2 | TGTGCCAGCAGCGCCGCCCTGGGGGCGGATACGCAGTATTTT | CASSAALGADTQYF
TRBJ2-3 | NA | TRBD1 | TRBV19 | TGTGCCAGTAGTTTCCTGGGACAGGGCGGAGTACGGGATACGCAGTATTTT | CASSFLGQGGVRDTQYF
TRBJ1-3 | NA | NA | TRBV19 | TGTGCCAGTAGTACCCCCGAGGAGCTAATCTCTGGAAACACCATATATTTT | CASSTPEELISGNTIYF